These 24 T cell receptor beta chains originate from one sample sequenced in a study of shared clonotypes between healthy human individuals (TCRdb year 2020). Library preparation was by the immunoSEQ multiplex PCR assay. The immuneACCESS repertoire file appears here via TCRdb, limited to in-frame rearrangements. These files lack a portion of the clones; in checked studies, under half of the deficit traces to unresolved V genes, and the cause of the others is not known. The sample table lists roughly 2.5 million clones, about 92% of them with a count of one. 0.14% of the sample is in the top ten clones. Sample: naive CD4+ T cells sorted from blood. In the paper's terms, the cell subset or site label means: CD45RA+ positively selected. These receptors came from a man between 18 and 35 years old in good health.

V and J are TRBV6-1 and TRBJ1-1; D is unresolved. The CDR3 has 13 residues. Germline V gene lookup returns CDR1 MNHNS and CDR2 SASEGT. Trimming took 8 bases from V and 4 from J, leaving 14 bases between them. CDR3 amino acids: CASEAPKGTEAFF. As DNA, the CDR3 is TGTGCCAGCGAGGCTCCAAAAGGCACTGAAGCTTTCTTT.

The chain is built from TRBV5-6 and TRBJ2-5, with D tentatively TRBD1 (5 bases). Trimming cost V 6 bases and J 2 bases, with 8 bases left between them. Germline assignment: CDR1 SGHDT and CDR2 YYEEEE. This CDR3 has 12 amino acids. CDR3 in amino acids: CASKAGQETQYF. The CDR3 coding sequence is TGTGCCAGCAAGGCAGGGCAAGAGACCCAGTACTTC. Complete variable domain (other parts from reference TRBV5-6 and TRBJ2-5): DAGVTQSPTHLIKTRGQQVTLRCSPKSGHDTVSWYQQALGQGPQFIFQYYEEEERQRGNFPDRFSGHQFPNYSSELNVNALLLGDSALYLCASKAGQETQYFGPGTRLLVL.

The chain links TRBV23-1 to TRBJ1-4, with D perhaps matching TRBD1 (5 bases). TRBV23-1 belongs to the ORF category, with a function that is uncertain. The CDR3 is 12 residues long. V dropped 6 bases and J dropped 8 bases, with 10 bases sitting between them. CDR3 sequence reads: CASRGPGEKLFF. CDR3 DNA sequence: TGCGCCAGCAGGGGGCCTGGGGAAAAACTGTTTTTT.

On this clone itself: This sequence may be a read error, since a much larger clone differs from it by one base. This sample includes further DNA sequences coding for the same CDR3. CDR3 region: CASSLEGNTEAFF. The DNA of the CDR3 is TGTGCCAGCAGCTTAGAAGGTAACACTGAAGCTTTCTTT. The V and J genes are TRBV7-2 and TRBJ1-1; D is ambiguous. Per the germline V gene, CDR1 is SGHTA and CDR2 is FQGNSA. V was clipped by 1 base and J by 2 bases, with 5 bases between them. This CDR3 is 13 amino acids long. Variable domain in full (rest from reference TRBV7-2 and TRBJ1-1): GAGVSQSPSNKVTEKGKDVELRCDPISGHTALYWYRQSLGQGLEFLIYFQGNSAPDKSGLPSDRFSAERTGGSVSTLTIQRTQQEDSAVYLCASSLEGNTEAFFGQGTRLTVV.

The chain uses TRBV13 and TRBJ2-3; 11 bases align to TRBD2. The trim removed 5 bases at V and 2 bases at J, leaving 12 bases unmatched. The CDR3 consists of 18 residues. In germline, CDR1 is PRHDT, CDR2 FYEKMQ (reference sequence). CDR3 in amino acids: CASSPWASGGFFTDTQYF. The CDR3 coding sequence is TGTGCCAGCAGCCCCTGGGCTAGCGGGGGGTTCTTCACAGATACGCAGTATTTT.

The gene calls are TRBV18 and TRBJ2-3; D possibly corresponds to TRBD2 (5 bases). V was trimmed by 4 bases and J by 6 bases, leaving 14 bases between them. This CDR3 spans 14 amino acids. CDR1 is KGHSH, CDR2 LQKENI, per germline. The CDR3 spells CASSLRTGADTQYF. Here the CDR3 DNA reads TGTGCCAGCTCACTCCGGACTGGCGCCGATACGCAGTATTTT.

The rearrangement links TRBV10-3 to TRBJ2-3, with 15 positions matching TRBD2. With V trimmed by 10 bases and J by 5 bases, 7 bases remained unmatched. This CDR3 comprises 15 residues. Germline V CDR1 and CDR2: ENHRY, SYGVKD. The CDR3 sequence: CATGLAGGTGDTQYF. DNA for the CDR3: TGTGCCACCGGACTAGCGGGGGGGACCGGAGATACGCAGTATTTT.

As concerns this clone: Other DNA sequences in this sample translate to the same CDR3. The chain couples TRBV6-6 to TRBJ1-1; D is unclear. V shed 2 bases and J shed 5 bases, with 6 bases lying between them. The CDR3 covers 12 residues. Germline V gene sequence: CDR1 MNHNY, CDR2 SVGAGI (reference sequence). The CDR3 is CASSYTGTEAFF. The CDR3 DNA is TGTGCCAGCAGTTACACGGGTACTGAAGCTTTCTTT.

The rearrangement links TRBV27 to TRBJ2-7; D is possibly TRBD1 (6 bases). Trimming left V 5 bases short and J 3 bases short, with 14 bases between. The germline V gene encodes CDR1 MNHEY and CDR2 SMNVEV (reference sequence). The CDR3 covers 14 residues. The CDR3 DNA is TGTGCCAGCAGTGGCTGGGGCAGGGGCTACGAGCAGTACTTC. Amino acids: CASSGWGRGYEQYF.

This chain connects TRBV2 to TRBJ1-4; D is undetermined. Germline CDR1 and CDR2: SNHLY and FYNNEI. The CDR3 spans 15 residues. With 7 bases removed from V and 7 bases from J, the gap between germline ends came to 19 bases. Here the CDR3 DNA reads TGTGCCAGCACCGAAGATAAGGTTATAGGTGAAAAACTGTTTTTT. It specifies CASTEDKVIGEKLFF.

The chain couples TRBV4-1 to TRBJ2-2, with D perhaps matching TRBD2 (5 bases). This CDR3 is 14 amino acids long. Germline V gene data show CDR1 as MGHRA and CDR2 as YSYEKL. V was trimmed by 4 bases and J by 5 bases, leaving 11 bases between them. CDR3 DNA: TGCGCCAGCAGCCGGGGAGAGGAAACCGGGGAGCTGTTTTTT. The encoded protein is CASSRGEETGELFF.

The chain is built from TRBV7-2 and TRBJ2-7; TRBD1 matches at 9 bases. The CDR3 loop spans 15 amino acids. The V segment lost 2 bases and the J segment 0 bases; nucleotides outside the gene matches: 2. Germline V gives CDR1 SGHTA, CDR2 FQGNSA. DNA for the CDR3: TGTGCCAGCAGCTTACCGGGACAGGGCTCCTACGAGCAGTACTTC. Translating it yields CASSLPGQGSYEQYF.

This clone was seen more than once but under ten times. Other DNA sequences in this specimen translate into the identical CDR3. The V call is TRBV7-9, the J call TRBJ1-1; D ambiguous. In germline, CDR1 is SEHNR, CDR2 FQNEAQ (reference sequence). The CDR3 extends over 13 amino acids. Deletions cut 6 bases from V and 1 base from J, with 9 bases between. The CDR3 DNA reads as TGTGCCAGCAGTCTTCAAGAGAACACTGAAGCTTTCTTT. This codes for CASSLQENTEAFF.

The chain recombines TRBV5-6 with TRBJ2-1; D may be TRBD2 (6 bases). Germline CDR1 reads SGHDT; CDR2 reads YYEEEE. This CDR3 spans 15 amino acids. V was trimmed by 0 bases and J by 7 bases, leaving 14 bases between them. This CDR3 reads CASSLAQGGRNEQFF. As DNA, the CDR3 is TGTGCCAGCAGCTTGGCCCAGGGAGGCAGGAATGAGCAGTTCTTC.

In its sample, this clone was seen once. The chain has TRBV4-3 and TRBJ1-4; D remains ambiguous. V was shortened by 0 bases and J by 2 bases, with 10 bases between the two germline ends. Germline CDR1 reads LGHNA; CDR2 reads YSLEER. CDR3 size: 16 residues. CDR3 loop: CASSQEDGFTNEKLFF. CDR3 sequence (DNA): TGCGCCAGCAGCCAAGAGGACGGCTTTACTAATGAAAAACTGTTTTTT.

J is TRBJ2-7 and V is TRBV19; no firm D call. The V and J ends lost 7 bases and 6 bases respectively, with 22 bases between them. The CDR3 extends over 15 amino acids. The germline gives CDR1 LNHDA, CDR2 SQIVND (reference sequence). The CDR3 spells CASTTTGSTFVEQYF. Here the CDR3 DNA reads TGTGCCAGTACCACAACCGGCAGTACCTTCGTCGAGCAGTACTTC. Using reference TRBV19 and TRBJ2-7 for the parts outside the CDR3, the full variable domain is DGGITQSPKYLFRKEGQNVTLSCEQNLNHDAMYWYRQDPGQGLRLIYYSQIVNDFQKGDIAEGYSVSREKKESFPLTVTSAQKNPTAFYLCASTTTGSTFVEQYFGPGTRLTVT.

The chain recombines TRBV6-1 with TRBJ2-3; D call uncertain. Deletions cut 11 bases from V and 6 bases from J, with 12 bases between. Germline CDR1 and CDR2: MNHNS and SASEGT. The CDR3 has 11 residues. The CDR3 DNA follows: TGTGCCTCTGCGCAGGCGGATACGCAGTATTTT. It is translated as CASAQADTQYF.

This chain links TRBV5-1 with TRBJ2-2; tentative D call: TRBD1 (5 bases). V was shortened by 5 bases and J by 0 bases, with 8 bases between the two germline ends. Germline V gene sequence: CDR1 SGHRS, CDR2 YFSETQ. This CDR3 contains 14 residues. The CDR3 sequence is CASRQDANTGELFF. CDR3 DNA sequence: TGCGCCAGCAGACAGGACGCGAACACCGGGGAGCTGTTTTTT.

The J gene is TRBJ2-5, the V gene TRBV12-2; the table's D gene call, TRBD1, was not cross checked with the DNA. TRBV12-2 has pseudogene status. The CDR3 runs 15 residues. The CDR3 spells CASPKLRGPQETQYF. CDR3 sequence (DNA): TGTGCAAGTCCCAAACTCAGGGGACCCCAAGAGACCCAGTACTTC.

This clone was observed once. The CDR3 nucleotides read TGTGCCAGCAGCCGGGACTTCACTTCCACAGATACGCAGTATTTT. Protein sequence: CASSRDFTSTDTQYF. The chain carries TRBV6-1 and TRBJ2-3, with D perhaps TRBD2 (6 bases). This CDR3 is 15 amino acids long. Germline-derived CDR1 and CDR2 are MNHNS and SASEGT. Deletions cut 6 bases from V and 2 bases from J, with 15 bases between.

The V gene is TRBV30, the J gene TRBJ1-6; D is uncertain. Germline values: CDR1 GTSNPN, CDR2 SVGIG (reference sequence). V was pared by 6 bases and J by 7 bases, with 10 bases between. CDR3 length: 12 residues. The CDR3 sequence is CACRETNSPLHF. The CDR3 coding sequence is TGTGCCTGTAGGGAGACAAATTCACCCCTCCACTTT. Drawing the rest from reference TRBV30 and TRBJ1-6, the complete variable domain is SQTIHQWPATLVQPVGSPLSLECTVEGTSNPNLYWYRQAAGRGLQLLFYSVGIGQISSEVPQNLSASRPQDRQFILSSKKLLLSDSGFYLCACRETNSPLHFGNGTRLTVT.

Turning to this clone: Other nucleotide sequences from this sample produce the same CDR3. The rearrangement joins TRBV9 to TRBJ2-5; weak D call: TRBD1 (6 bases). V was trimmed by 0 bases and J by 4 bases, leaving 13 bases between them. Germline assignment: CDR1 SGDLS and CDR2 YYNGEE. This CDR3 has 15 amino acids. The CDR3 loop is CASSVARGSGETQYF. CDR3 in DNA: TGTGCCAGCAGCGTAGCTAGGGGGTCGGGAGAGACCCAGTACTTC.

The chain recombines TRBV14 with TRBJ2-7, with D unresolved. The germline gives CDR1 SGHDN, CDR2 FVKESK. Trimming cost V 4 bases and J 4 bases, with 11 bases left between them. The CDR3 length is 13 residues. CDR3 in amino acids: CASSPKNPYEQYF. The CDR3 DNA reads as TGTGCCAGCAGCCCAAAAAACCCTTACGAGCAGTACTTC.

The chain combines TRBV6-1 with TRBJ1-1; possible D gene TRBD1, 6 bases. Germline CDR1 reads MNHNS; CDR2 reads SASEGT. Trimming took 7 bases from V and 1 from J, leaving 13 bases between them. This CDR3 region has 14 residues. The CDR3 is CASTFGQWNTEAFF. The CDR3 DNA reads TGTGCCAGCACCTTCGGACAGTGGAACACTGAAGCTTTCTTT.